This T cell receptor beta chain came from a study of radiotherapy plus CTLA-4 blockade in lung cancer. The wider study: Across the patients, objective responses occurred in 15% to 20%, and disease control in 30% to 35%.

Assay used: immunoSEQ multiplex PCR; TCRdb lists only in-frame clones, some missing. The table records some 110,000 clones, approximately 90% of them present only once. In its sample, this clone was seen once. Its specificity is not known. Treatment of patients with chemo-refractory metastatic non-small-cell lung cancer consisted of focal radiation plus CTLA-4 blockade with ipilimumab. General observations from the study: TCR clones originating in tumors grew in number in blood after radiotherapy plus ipilimumab.

The CDR3 is 14 amino acids. In germline, CDR1 is MNHEY, CDR2 SVGAGI. The ends were cut back, 6 bases at V and 3 bases at J, with 15 bases in the middle. The origin of this receptor is a human donor with non-small cell lung cancer that progressed on radiotherapy plus ipilimumab. The sequenced sample was peripheral blood, obtained from a patient treated with radiotherapy plus ipilimumab. The J gene is TRBJ2-7, the V gene TRBV6-5; unclear D gene. The CDR3 DNA reads as TGTGCCAGCAGGACCCAATGGCGGTACTACGAGCAGTACTTC. This translates into CASRTQWRYYEQYF.